The present T cell receptor (beta chain) was sequenced within a study of CD8+ T cells in alopecia areata. Study-level points and caveats: Many of the expanded lesional clones endured in scalp and blood while on tofacitinib.

Indicated treatment: oral pan-JAK inhibitor, 5-10 mg twice daily. RNA was isolated and reverse transcribed to cDNA, the sequencing template. TCRdb's table, derived via immunoSEQ multiplex PCR, lists solely in-frame clones and lacks some. The table records about 76,000 clones, roughly 70% of them present only once. In the case of this clone: Its cognate antigen is unknown.

The receptor was derived from a human donor with alopecia areata. The sequenced sample was CD8+ T cells sorted from blood, obtained at week 24, from a patient treated with tofacitinib.

The CDR3 sequence: CASSPGLSRNSPLHF. In DNA, the CDR3 is TGCGCCAGCAGCCCAGGGTTATCTCGTAATTCACCCCTCCACTTT. This chain uses TRBV4-3 with TRBJ1-6, with D perhaps matching TRBD1 (5 bases). V was shortened by 4 bases and J by 6 bases, with 13 bases between the two germline ends. The germline gives CDR1 LGHNA, CDR2 YSLEER. CDR3 length equals 15 residues.